One sample yielded the 6 T cell receptor beta chains listed below, sequenced in a study of T cell repertoires in ileal Crohn's disease. Assay: immunoSEQ multiplex PCR; the TCRdb copy retains only in-frame clones and omits some. In the table there are about 14,000 clones, 70% to 85% of which are singletons. The sample comprised ileal tissue. These receptors came from an adult with Crohn's disease.

This clone turned up a few times. The genes are TRBV7-7 and TRBJ2-1, with 7 positions matching TRBD2. The ends lost 5 bases at V and 2 bases at J; junction bases unmatched: 6. The V gene's germline CDR1 is SSHAT and CDR2 FNYEAQ (reference sequence). This CDR3 is 15 amino acids long. In nucleotides, the CDR3 is TGTGCCAGCAGCCCCAGCGGGAATGCCTACAATGAGCAGTTCTTC. This encodes CASSPSGNAYNEQFF.

CDR3 amino acids: CASSVDRGTNSPLHF. In DNA form, the CDR3 reads TGTGCCAGCAGCGTAGACAGGGGAACTAATTCACCCCTCCACTTT. The V call is TRBV6-4, the J call TRBJ1-6; 8 bases match TRBD1. Germline CDR1 MRHNA, CDR2 SNTAGT. The CDR3 is 15 amino acids. Trimming cost V 6 bases and J 6 bases; bases outside gene matches: 7.

The V gene is TRBV4-1, the J gene TRBJ2-1; the match to TRBD2 covers 14 bases. The CDR3 is made up of 18 amino acids. Germline V gives CDR1 MGHRA, CDR2 YSYEKL. Germline trimming cut 4 bases from V and 5 bases from J; bases unmatched to any gene: 10. CDR3 DNA sequence: TGCGCCAGCAGCCTTAAGAGGAGGGGACTAGCGGGAGACAATGAGCAGTTCTTC. This gives the protein CASSLKRRGLAGDNEQFF.

CDR3 sequence reads: CASSLGRGGGQETQYF. The CDR3 DNA is TGCGCCAGCAGCTTGGGAAGGGGCGGCGGTCAAGAGACCCAGTACTTC. The chain employs TRBV5-1 and TRBJ2-5; D might be TRBD1 (5 bases). V lost 0 bases and J lost 2, with 14 bases in between. Looked up from germline, CDR1 is SGHRS and CDR2 is YFSETQ. CDR3 length: 16 residues.

The DNA for the CDR3 is TGTGCCAGCGCTCACCCCGGGACTAGCGCCTCAGGCGAGCAGTTCTTC. It specifies CASAHPGTSASGEQFF. The rearrangement joins TRBV27 to TRBJ2-1; 10 bases fit TRBD2. Per germline, CDR1 MNHEY and CDR2 SMNVEV (reference sequence). J lost 10 bases, V lost 8 bases, and 17 bases had no gene match. This CDR3 has 16 residues.

The CDR3 sequence is CASRRQGGYGYTF. The DNA of the CDR3 is TGTGCCAGCAGGCGACAGGGCGGCTATGGCTACACCTTC. The rearrangement uses TRBV6-1 and TRBJ1-2, with 7 bases that match TRBD1. This CDR3 has 13 residues. V was clipped by 6 bases and J by 4 bases; unmatched bases: 5. Germline lookup yields CDR1 MNHNS and CDR2 SASEGT.